Listed below are T cell receptor beta chains from one sample, sequenced in a study of PD-1 blockade in classical Hodgkin lymphoma. Assay used: immunoSEQ multiplex PCR; TCRdb lists only in-frame clones, some missing. The sample holds around 28,000 clones, approximately 66% seen once. The material sequenced was peripheral blood mononuclear cells (PBMCs), taken before the second cycle of nivolumab. The receptors derive from a human donor with classical Hodgkin lymphoma. Each CDR3 is given with its conserved first and last residue. The D gene is left open where the match is weak. Expanded clones are given a class, and other clones once, few, many or no size at all.

TRBJ1-1 TRBD1 . TRBV10-3 TGTGCCATCAGCACAGGGGGCGAGGGTGTCACTGAAGCTTTCTTT CAISTGGEGVTEAFF
TRBJ2-5 TRBD1 . TRBV10-2 TGCGCCAGCAGCACAGGGGGCGGGGAGACCCAGTACTTC CASSTGGGETQYF
TRBJ1-4 . . TRBV4-1 TGCGCCAGCAGCCAAGATGGGGGAGTAGTAAGACTGTTTTTT CASSQDGGVVRLFF
TRBJ1-6 . . TRBV18 TGTGCCAGCTCACCCCTGGGGAGGGGGGATAATTCACCCCTCCACTTT CASSPLGRGDNSPLHF
TRBJ2-7 . . TRBV10-2 TGCGCCAGCAGTGGATTAGGGAAGGCCTACAACTACGAGCAGTACTTC CASSGLGKAYNYEQYF
TRBJ2-6 . . TRBV9 TGTGCCAGCAGCCCAAGGGGCTCTGGGGCCAACGTCCTGACTTTC CASSPRGSGANVLTF
TRBJ1-3 . . TRBV5-1 TGCGCCAGCAGCTTGGGAACAGGACTCTCTGGAAACACCATATATTTT CASSLGTGLSGNTIYF
TRBJ1-5 . . TRBV12-2 TGTGCAAGTCGCCCTGGACAGGGGGATCAGCCCCAGCATTTT CASRPGQGDQPQHF
TRBJ1-2 . . TRBV7-8 TGTGCCAGCAGCTCCGGGAGGGAGTTCAGGGCTAACTATGGCTACACCTTC CASSSGREFRANYGYTF
TRBJ2-3 TRBD1 . TRBV7-9 TGTGCCAGCACCCCCGCCGGACAGGGGGCTGAAGATACGCAGTATTTT CASTPAGQGAEDTQYF
TRBJ2-1 . . TRBV27 TGTGCCAGCAGTAAACAGGACTTCTCCTACAATGAGCAGTTCTTC CASSKQDFSYNEQFF
TRBJ2-3 TRBD1 once TRBV5-6 TGTGCCAGCAGCTTGGCCTGGGACAGGGGGAGGGCAGATACGCAGTATTTT CASSLAWDRGRADTQYF
TRBJ2-2 . once TRBV23-1 TGCGCCAGCAGCCCATCGAACACCGGGGAGCTGTTTTTT CASSPSNTGELFF
TRBJ2-7 TRBD2 few TRBV6-5 TGTGCCAGCAGCCTGACTAGCGGGAGTAGAGAGCAGTACTTC CASSLTSGSREQYF
TRBJ2-7 . . TRBV28 TGTGCCAGCAGTTTTGGGGGATTGGGGACCTACGAGCAGTACTTC CASSFGGLGTYEQYF
TRBJ1-6 . . TRBV5-1 TGCGCCAGCAGCGGCGGAGTAGGACCCCTCCACTTT CASSGGVGPLHF
TRBJ2-2 TRBD1 . TRBV19 TGTGCCAGTAGTATAAGGGGGCCCCCCGGGGAGCTGTTTTTT CASSIRGPPGELFF
TRBJ1-1 TRBD1 . TRBV5-1 TGCGCCAGCAGCCCCCGGGACAGGAACACTGAAGCTTTCTTT CASSPRDRNTEAFF
TRBJ2-2 . . TRBV27 TGTGCCAGCAGTTTAGGGGGGCGGTGGACCGGGGAGCTGTTTTTT CASSLGGRWTGELFF
TRBJ2-2 . few TRBV6-5 TGTGCCAGCAGTTATCTCCGGCCCTCGAACACCGGGGAGCTGTTTTTT CASSYLRPSNTGELFF
TRBJ2-7 TRBD1 . TRBV7-2 TGTGCCAGCAGCCCATCGCCGGGACAGGGGAAATACGAGCAGTACTTC CASSPSPGQGKYEQYF
TRBJ2-5 TRBD2 . TRBV15 TGTGCCACCAGCAGAGAGCCACTAGCGGGAGGAGGTGAGACCCAGTACTTC CATSREPLAGGGETQYF
TRBJ1-2 TRBD1 few TRBV10-3 TGTGCCATCAAGCCAGAGGACAGGGGGTACTATGGCTACACCTTC CAIKPEDRGYYGYTF
TRBJ1-1 . . TRBV19 TGTGCCAGTAGTCCCCTCGATACACAGGGATTAATGAGGGCTTTCTTT CASSPLDTQGLMRAFF
TRBJ2-5 . . TRBV19 TGTGCCAGTAGTATAGATTACCCGCCCGGGGAAGAGACCCAGTACTTC CASSIDYPPGEETQYF
TRBJ2-3 . . TRBV7-2 TGTGCCAGCGGACTAAACACAGATACGCAGTATTTT CASGLNTDTQYF
TRBJ1-2 . . TRBV19 TGTGCCAGTAGTAGAAACCAGGGGTCTAAATTTTATGGCTACACCTTC CASSRNQGSKFYGYTF
TRBJ2-1 . once TRBV7-2 TGTGCCAGCAGCCTTAGGGGGGGTTACTACAATGAGCAGTTCTTC CASSLRGGYYNEQFF
TRBJ1-1 . . TRBV20-1 TGCAGTGCCACACATGGCACTGAAGCTTTCTTT CSATHGTEAFF
TRBJ1-1 . . TRBV6-6 TGTGCCAGCAGTTACTCGAGTAGGTCCAAGAACACTGAAGCTTTCTTT CASSYSSRSKNTEAFF
TRBJ2-1 TRBD2 once TRBV9 TGTGCCAGCAGCTTGAGCGGGGGGGGCAACAATGAGCAGTTCTTC CASSLSGGGNNEQFF
TRBJ2-3 . . TRBV9 TGTGCCAGCAGCCTCCGGGGTAGGAGGCCCAATAGCACAGATACGCAGTATTTT CASSLRGRRPNSTDTQYF
TRBJ1-4 . . TRBV4-3 TGCGCCAGCAGCCAAGATCGGTCGGGTGGTAATGAAAAACTGTTTTTT CASSQDRSGGNEKLFF
TRBJ1-5 TRBD1 . TRBV5-4 TGTGCCAGCAGCAAAGGGGGCTTGGGCAATCAGCCCCAGCATTTT CASSKGGLGNQPQHF
TRBJ1-1 . few TRBV19 TGTGCCAGTAGTATGTTGGGGACTGAAGCTTTCTTT CASSMLGTEAFF
TRBJ2-1 TRBD2 once TRBV7-2 TGTGCCAGCAGCTCAGTAGGGACTAGCGATTACAATGAGCAGTTCTTC CASSSVGTSDYNEQFF
TRBJ2-1 . . TRBV7-2 TGTGCCAGCAGCTCCGATAGCGGCTACGGGGGTTTCTTC CASSSDSGYGGFF
TRBJ2-7 TRBD1 few TRBV29-1 TGCAGCGCCCGGGACAGGGAAAATAACGAGCAGTACTTC CSARDRENNEQYF
TRBJ2-3 TRBD1 . TRBV30 TGTGCCTGGAGTGTACGACGGCAGGGGGCAGATACGCAGTATTTT CAWSVRRQGADTQYF
TRBJ1-2 . . TRBV6-5 TGTGCCAGCAGGAGGACCGTCAACTATGGCTACACCTTC CASRRTVNYGYTF